This TCR beta chain was documented in a study of beta chain features in type 1 diabetes. Background on the study: Age, gender and cell yields were alike across patients and healthy donors. All samples together contributed 85 million to 120 million sorted cells for examination. Overall study results and limits: TCRB CDR3s from Type 1 diabetes patients were moderately but significantly shorter in all four CD4+ subsets.

Trimming pared 2 bases from V and 7 bases from J, leaving 18 bases between. Germline lookup yields CDR1 GTSNPN and CDR2 SVGIG (reference sequence). The CDR3 has 15 residues. A remark on this clone: Its cognate antigen is unknown.

Reverse transcribing all isolated RNA meant expressed TCRB transcripts were sequenced. The repertoire was sequenced with immunoSEQ multiplex PCR; TCRdb's copy has only in-frame clones and lacks some. The repertoire holds 550,000 to 850,000 clones, with around an eighth as singletons. The chain links TRBV30 to TRBJ1-5; D may be TRBD1 (5 bases). Sequenced sample: naive CD4+ T cells from blood. The TCR was taken from a man between 18 and 35 years old with type 1 diabetes. DNA for the CDR3: TGTGCCTGGAGTCCGGGACCCACGGCCGACCAGCCCCAGCATTTT. Its protein product is CAWSPGPTADQPQHF.